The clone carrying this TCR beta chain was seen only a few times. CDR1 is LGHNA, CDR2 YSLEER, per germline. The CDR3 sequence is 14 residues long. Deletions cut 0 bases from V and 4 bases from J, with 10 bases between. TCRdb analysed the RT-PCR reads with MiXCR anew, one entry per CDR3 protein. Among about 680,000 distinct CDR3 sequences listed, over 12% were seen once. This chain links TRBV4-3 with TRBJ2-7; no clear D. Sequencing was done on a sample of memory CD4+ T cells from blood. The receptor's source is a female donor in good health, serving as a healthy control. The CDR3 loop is CASSQDLYPYEQYF. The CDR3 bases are TGCGCCAGCAGCCAAGATCTTTATCCGTACGAGCAGTACTTC.